This TCR beta chain was identified in a study of cytomegalovirus exposure and HLA in healthy donors. Study-wide results and limits: Reports described diagnosis of cytomegalovirus status by the classifier as highly specific and sensitive.

Comments on this clone: Its antigen is unidentified.

Vbeta (60) and Jbeta (13) primers were used in the PCR. The data were produced by immunoSEQ multiplex PCR, yet TCRdb's version contains in-frame clones alone and is incomplete. The data show approximately 30,000 clones, and the top ten clones hold less than 3.5%. CDR3 size: 12 residues. Germline-derived CDR1 and CDR2 are SGHRS and YFSETQ. V dropped 5 bases and J dropped 1 base, with 6 bases sitting between them. Specimen: PBMCs. The source is a woman aged 40 to 50 in good health and CMV-seropositive. The chain recombines TRBV5-1 with TRBJ1-1; the D gene is possibly TRBD1 (5 bases). The DNA of the CDR3 is TGCGCCAGCAGAAGGGGGAACACTGAAGCTTTCTTT. Protein product: CASRRGNTEAFF.